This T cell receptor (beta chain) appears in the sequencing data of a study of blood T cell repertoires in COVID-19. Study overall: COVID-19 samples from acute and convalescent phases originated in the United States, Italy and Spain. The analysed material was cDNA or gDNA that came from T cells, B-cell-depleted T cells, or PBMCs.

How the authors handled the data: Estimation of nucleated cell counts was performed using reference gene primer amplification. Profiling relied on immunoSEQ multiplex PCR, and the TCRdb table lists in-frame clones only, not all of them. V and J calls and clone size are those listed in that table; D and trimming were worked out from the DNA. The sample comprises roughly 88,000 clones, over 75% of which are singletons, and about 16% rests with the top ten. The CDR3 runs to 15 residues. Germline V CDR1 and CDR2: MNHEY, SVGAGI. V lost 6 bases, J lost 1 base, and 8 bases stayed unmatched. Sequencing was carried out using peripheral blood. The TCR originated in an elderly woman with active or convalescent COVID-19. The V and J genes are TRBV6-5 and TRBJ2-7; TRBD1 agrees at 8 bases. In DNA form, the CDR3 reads TGTGCCAGCAGGCTTGACAGGGGTGTTTCCTACGAGCAGTACTTC. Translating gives CASRLDRGVSYEQYF.